The clone carrying this T cell receptor beta chain was detected a few times. Per the original methods: Reference gene primer amplification in the assay estimated nucleated cell counts. Sequencing used immunoSEQ multiplex PCR; TCRdb keeps in-frame clones, though not all of them. V, J and clone size reflect that table, while D and trimming were determined from the DNA. Altogether roughly 240,000 clones are present, around 88% being singletons, with the ten largest covering around 2.8%. The data stem from a study of blood T cell repertoires in COVID-19. Overall study context: Italy, Spain and the United States were the sources of the convalescent and acute COVID-19 samples. T cells, B-cell-depleted T cells, or PBMCs provided the cDNA or gDNA that served as material.

V dropped 5 bases and J dropped 2; count of bases not matched to a gene: 7. Germline V gene data show CDR1 as MNHEY and CDR2 as SVGAGI. CDR3 length: 15 residues. The receptor's source is a woman in her 30s who had recovered from COVID-19. The sequenced sample consisted of peripheral blood. This chain connects TRBV6-5 to TRBJ2-7; TRBD2 matches 9 bases. CDR3 sequence: CASSRYSGGPYEQYF. DNA of the CDR3: TGTGCCAGCAGTAGATATAGCGGGGGACCCTACGAGCAGTACTTC.